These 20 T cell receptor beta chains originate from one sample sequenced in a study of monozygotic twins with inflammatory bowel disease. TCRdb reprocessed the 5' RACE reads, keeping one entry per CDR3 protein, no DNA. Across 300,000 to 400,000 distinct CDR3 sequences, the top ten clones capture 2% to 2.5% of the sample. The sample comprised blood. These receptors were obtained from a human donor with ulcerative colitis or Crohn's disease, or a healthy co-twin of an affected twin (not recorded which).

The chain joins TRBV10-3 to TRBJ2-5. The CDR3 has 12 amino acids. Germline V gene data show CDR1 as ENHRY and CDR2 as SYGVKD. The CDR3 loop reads CAISESTETQYF.

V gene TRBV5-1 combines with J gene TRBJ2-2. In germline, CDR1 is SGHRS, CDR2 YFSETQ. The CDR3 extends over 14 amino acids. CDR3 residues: CASSLVGLTGELFF.

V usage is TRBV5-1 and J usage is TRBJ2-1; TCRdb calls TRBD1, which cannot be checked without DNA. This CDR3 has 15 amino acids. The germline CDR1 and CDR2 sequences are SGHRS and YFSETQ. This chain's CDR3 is CASLPETGFRGEQFF. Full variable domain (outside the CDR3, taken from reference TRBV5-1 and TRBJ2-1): KAGVTQTPRYLIKTRGQQVTLSCSPISGHRSVSWYQQTPGQGLQFLFEYFSETQRNKGNFPGRFSGRQFSNSRSEMNVSTLELGDSALYLCASLPETGFRGEQFFGPGTRLTVL.

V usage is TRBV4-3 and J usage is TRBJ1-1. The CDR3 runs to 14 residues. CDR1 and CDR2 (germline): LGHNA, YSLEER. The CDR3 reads CASSQSIDRNEAFF.

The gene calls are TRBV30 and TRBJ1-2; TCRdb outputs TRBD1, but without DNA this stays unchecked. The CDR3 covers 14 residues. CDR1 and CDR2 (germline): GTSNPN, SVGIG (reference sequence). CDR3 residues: CAWVRTGGAGGYTF.

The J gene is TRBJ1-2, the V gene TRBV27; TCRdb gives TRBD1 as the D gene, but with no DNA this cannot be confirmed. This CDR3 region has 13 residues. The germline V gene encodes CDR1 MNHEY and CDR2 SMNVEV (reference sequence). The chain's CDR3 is CASSPRDIGSYTF.

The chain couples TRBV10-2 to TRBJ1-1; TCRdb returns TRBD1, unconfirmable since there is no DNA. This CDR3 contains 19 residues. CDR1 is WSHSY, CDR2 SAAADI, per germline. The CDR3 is CASSYTWVQPPEGNTEAFF.

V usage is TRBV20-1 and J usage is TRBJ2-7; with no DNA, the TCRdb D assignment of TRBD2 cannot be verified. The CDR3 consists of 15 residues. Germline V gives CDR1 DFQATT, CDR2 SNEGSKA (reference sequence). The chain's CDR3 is CSARPSYRKVYEQYF.

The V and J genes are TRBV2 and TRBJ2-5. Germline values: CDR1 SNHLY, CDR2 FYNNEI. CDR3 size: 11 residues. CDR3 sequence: CARSLQETQYF.

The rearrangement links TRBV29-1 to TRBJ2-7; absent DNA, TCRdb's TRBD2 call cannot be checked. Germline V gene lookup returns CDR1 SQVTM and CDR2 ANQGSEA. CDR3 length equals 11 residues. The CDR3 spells CSVGEIYEQYF.

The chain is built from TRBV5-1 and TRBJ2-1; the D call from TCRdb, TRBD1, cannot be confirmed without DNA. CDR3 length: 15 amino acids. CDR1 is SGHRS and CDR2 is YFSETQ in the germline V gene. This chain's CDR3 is CASSPGQGSYNEQFF.

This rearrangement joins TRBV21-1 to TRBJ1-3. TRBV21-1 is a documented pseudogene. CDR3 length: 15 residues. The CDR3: CASSKESLSGNTIYF.

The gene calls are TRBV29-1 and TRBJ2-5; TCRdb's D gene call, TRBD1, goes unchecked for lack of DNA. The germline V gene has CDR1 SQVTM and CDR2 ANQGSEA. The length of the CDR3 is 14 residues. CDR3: CSALGQNRKETQYF.

The CDR3 loop reads CASRSGTGNYEQYF. This sequence joins TRBV6-6 and TRBJ2-7; TCRdb's D call of TRBD1 is untestable without DNA. CDR1 and CDR2 (germline): MNHNY, SVGAGI (reference sequence). This CDR3 contains 14 residues.

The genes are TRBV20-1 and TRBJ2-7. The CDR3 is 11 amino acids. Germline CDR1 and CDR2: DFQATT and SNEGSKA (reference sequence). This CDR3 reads CSAATAYEQYF.

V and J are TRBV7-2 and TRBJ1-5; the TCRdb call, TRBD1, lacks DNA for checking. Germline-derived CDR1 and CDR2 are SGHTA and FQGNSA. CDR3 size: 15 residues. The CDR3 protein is CASSLVRGNNQPQHF.

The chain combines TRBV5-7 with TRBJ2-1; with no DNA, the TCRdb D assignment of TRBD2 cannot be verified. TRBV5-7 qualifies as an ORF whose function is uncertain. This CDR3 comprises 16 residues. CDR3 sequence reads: CASSAVGSGSDAEQFF.

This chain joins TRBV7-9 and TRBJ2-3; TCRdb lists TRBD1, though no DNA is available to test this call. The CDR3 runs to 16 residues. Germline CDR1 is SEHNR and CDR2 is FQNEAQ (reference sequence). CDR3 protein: CASSLATGANTDTQYF. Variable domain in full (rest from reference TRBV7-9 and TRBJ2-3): DTGVSQNPRHKITKRGQNVTFRCDPISEHNRLYWYRQTLGQGPEFLTYFQNEAQLEKSRLLSDRFSAERPKGSFSTLEIQRTEQGDSAMYLCASSLATGANTDTQYFGPGTRLTVL.

This CDR3 reads CASSSYRSWDEQFF. The chain is built from TRBV7-9 and TRBJ2-1; TCRdb's D gene call, TRBD1, goes unchecked for lack of DNA. Germline CDR1 is SEHNR and CDR2 is FQNEAQ (reference sequence). This CDR3 comprises 14 residues.

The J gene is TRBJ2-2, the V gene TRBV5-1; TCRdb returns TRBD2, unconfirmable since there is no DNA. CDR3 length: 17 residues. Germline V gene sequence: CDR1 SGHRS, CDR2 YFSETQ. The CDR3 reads CASSLLAGGSGTGELFF.